This T cell receptor (beta chain) was retrieved from a study of blood T cell repertoires in COVID-19. The overall study: The United States, Italy and Spain supplied acute and convalescent COVID-19 samples. T cells, B-cell-depleted T cells, or PBMCs supplied cDNA or gDNA.

In the study's own analysis: Estimates of nucleated cell counts were drawn from the amplification of reference gene primers. The method was immunoSEQ multiplex PCR; TCRdb's version includes in-frame clones alone and lacks a portion of them. That table supplies the V and J calls and clone size; D and trimming were determined from the DNA. The sample carries some 280,000 clones, over 80% recorded once. This CDR3 is built from 17 residues. Trimming pared 8 bases from V and 4 bases from J, leaving 25 bases between. Germline V gene data show CDR1 as KGHDR and CDR2 as SFDVKD. The sample consisted of peripheral blood. This chain connects TRBV24-1 to TRBJ1-2; perhaps TRBD1 as D (5 bases). The receptor was derived from a woman aged 50 to 60 with active or convalescent COVID-19. CDR3 loop: CATIYLEFGGPFYGYTF. The CDR3 nucleotides read TGTGCCACCATCTATTTGGAATTCGGGGGACCCTTCTATGGCTACACCTTC.